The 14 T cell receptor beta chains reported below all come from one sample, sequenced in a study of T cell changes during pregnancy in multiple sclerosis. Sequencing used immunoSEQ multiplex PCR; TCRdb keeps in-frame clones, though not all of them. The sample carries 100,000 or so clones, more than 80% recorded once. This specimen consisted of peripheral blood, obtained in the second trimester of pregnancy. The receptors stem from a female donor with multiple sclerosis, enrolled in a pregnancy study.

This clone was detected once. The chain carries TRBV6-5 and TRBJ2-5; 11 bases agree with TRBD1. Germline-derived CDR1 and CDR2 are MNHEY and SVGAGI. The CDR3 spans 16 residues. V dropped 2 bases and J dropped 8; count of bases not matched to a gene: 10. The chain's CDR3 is CASSYASGQGVRTQYF. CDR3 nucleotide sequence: TGTGCCAGCAGTTACGCTTCGGGACAGGGGGTTCGAACCCAGTACTTC.

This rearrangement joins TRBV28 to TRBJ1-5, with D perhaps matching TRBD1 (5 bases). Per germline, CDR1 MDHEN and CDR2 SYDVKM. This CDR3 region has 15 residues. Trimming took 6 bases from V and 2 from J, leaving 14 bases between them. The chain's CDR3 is CASRPQGIRNQPQHF. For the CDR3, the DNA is TGTGCCAGCAGACCGCAGGGAATTCGCAATCAGCCCCAGCATTTT.

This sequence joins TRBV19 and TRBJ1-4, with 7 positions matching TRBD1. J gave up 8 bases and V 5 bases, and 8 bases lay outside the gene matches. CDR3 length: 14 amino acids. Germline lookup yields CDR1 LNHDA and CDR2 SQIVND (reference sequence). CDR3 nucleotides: TGTGCCAGTAGTTTAGGACAGGCTGGCGAAAAACTGTTTTTT. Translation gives CASSLGQAGEKLFF.

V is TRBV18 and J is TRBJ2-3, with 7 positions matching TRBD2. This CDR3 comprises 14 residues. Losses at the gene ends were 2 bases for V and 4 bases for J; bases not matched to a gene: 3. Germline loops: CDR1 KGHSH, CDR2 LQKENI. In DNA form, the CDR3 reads TGTGCCAGCTCACCAAGCGGGGTTGCAGATACGCAGTATTTT. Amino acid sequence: CASSPSGVADTQYF.

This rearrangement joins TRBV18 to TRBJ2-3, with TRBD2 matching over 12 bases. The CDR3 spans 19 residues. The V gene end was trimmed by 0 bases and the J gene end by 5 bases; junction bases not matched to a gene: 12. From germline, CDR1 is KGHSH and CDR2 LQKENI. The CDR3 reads CASSPPLSLAGGPLDTQYF. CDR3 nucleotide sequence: TGTGCCAGCTCACCACCGTTGTCTCTAGCGGGGGGGCCTTTAGATACGCAGTATTTT.

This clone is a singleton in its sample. The CDR3 region is CAWSVLSVETQYF. The CDR3 DNA reads as TGTGCCTGGAGTGTACTCTCTGTTGAGACCCAGTACTTC. This chain joins TRBV30 and TRBJ2-5; D remains ambiguous. The CDR3 extends over 13 amino acids. Germline values: CDR1 GTSNPN, CDR2 SVGIG (reference sequence). The V end lost 0 bases, the J end lost 5 bases, and 10 bases lay between the germline ends.

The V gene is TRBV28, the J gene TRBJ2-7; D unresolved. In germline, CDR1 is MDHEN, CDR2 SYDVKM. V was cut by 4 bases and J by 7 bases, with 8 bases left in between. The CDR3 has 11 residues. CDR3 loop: CASSYQWEQYF. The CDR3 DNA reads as TGTGCCAGCAGTTATCAGTGGGAGCAGTACTTC.

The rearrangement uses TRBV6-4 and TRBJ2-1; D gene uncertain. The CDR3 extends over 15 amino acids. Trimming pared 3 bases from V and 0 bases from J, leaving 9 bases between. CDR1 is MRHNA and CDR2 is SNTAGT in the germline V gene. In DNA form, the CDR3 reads TGTGCCAGCAGTGAGTCTTGGAGCTCCTACAATGAGCAGTTCTTC. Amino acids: CASSESWSSYNEQFF.

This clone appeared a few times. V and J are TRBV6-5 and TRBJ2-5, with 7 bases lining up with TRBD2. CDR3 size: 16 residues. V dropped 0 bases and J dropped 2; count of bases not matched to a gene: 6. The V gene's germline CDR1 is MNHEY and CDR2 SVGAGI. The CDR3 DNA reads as TGTGCCAGCAGTTACTCGGGAGGGGTTATTCAAGAGACCCAGTACTTC. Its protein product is CASSYSGGVIQETQYF.

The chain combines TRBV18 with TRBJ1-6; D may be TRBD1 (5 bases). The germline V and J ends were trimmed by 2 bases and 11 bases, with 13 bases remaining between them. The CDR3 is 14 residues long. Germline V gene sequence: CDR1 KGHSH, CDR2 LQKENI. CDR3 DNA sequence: TGTGCCAGCTCACCAGGCCCCCCGGGGGCACCCCTCCACTTT. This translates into CASSPGPPGAPLHF.

CDR3 region: CASSQEDSLAGEDTQYF. The DNA of the CDR3 is TGCGCCAGCAGCCAAGAGGACAGCCTAGCGGGAGAAGATACGCAGTATTTT. The rearrangement links TRBV4-1 to TRBJ2-3, with 10 positions matching TRBD2. The CDR3 contains 17 residues. With V trimmed by 0 bases and J by 5 bases, 8 bases remained unmatched. Germline V gene lookup returns CDR1 MGHRA and CDR2 YSYEKL.

The CDR3 region is CASSQYSGGAAPGELFF. Here the CDR3 DNA reads TGTGCCAGTAGCCAATATAGCGGGGGGGCGGCCCCCGGGGAGCTGTTTTTT. This sequence joins TRBV19 and TRBJ2-2, with 11 bases fitting TRBD2. Per germline, CDR1 LNHDA and CDR2 SQIVND (reference sequence). The CDR3 has 17 amino acids. V gave up 6 bases and J gave up 6 bases; unmatched junction bases: 12.

The CDR3 nucleotides are TGTGCCATCAATTACGCTAGCGGGAGCACAGATACGCAGTATTTT. Translation gives CAINYASGSTDTQYF. The rearrangement uses TRBV10-3 and TRBJ2-3, with 8 nucleotides matching TRBD2. V shed 7 bases, J shed 0 bases, and the junction held 6 bases outside the gene matches. The CDR3 loop spans 15 amino acids. Looked up from germline, CDR1 is ENHRY and CDR2 is SYGVKD.

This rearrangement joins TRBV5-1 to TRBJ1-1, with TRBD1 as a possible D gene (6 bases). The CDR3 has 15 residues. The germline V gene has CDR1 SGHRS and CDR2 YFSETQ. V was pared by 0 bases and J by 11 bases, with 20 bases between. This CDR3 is CASSLGSGGAGYAFF. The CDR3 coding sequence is TGCGCCAGCAGCTTGGGAAGCGGGGGCGCAGGGTACGCTTTCTTT.